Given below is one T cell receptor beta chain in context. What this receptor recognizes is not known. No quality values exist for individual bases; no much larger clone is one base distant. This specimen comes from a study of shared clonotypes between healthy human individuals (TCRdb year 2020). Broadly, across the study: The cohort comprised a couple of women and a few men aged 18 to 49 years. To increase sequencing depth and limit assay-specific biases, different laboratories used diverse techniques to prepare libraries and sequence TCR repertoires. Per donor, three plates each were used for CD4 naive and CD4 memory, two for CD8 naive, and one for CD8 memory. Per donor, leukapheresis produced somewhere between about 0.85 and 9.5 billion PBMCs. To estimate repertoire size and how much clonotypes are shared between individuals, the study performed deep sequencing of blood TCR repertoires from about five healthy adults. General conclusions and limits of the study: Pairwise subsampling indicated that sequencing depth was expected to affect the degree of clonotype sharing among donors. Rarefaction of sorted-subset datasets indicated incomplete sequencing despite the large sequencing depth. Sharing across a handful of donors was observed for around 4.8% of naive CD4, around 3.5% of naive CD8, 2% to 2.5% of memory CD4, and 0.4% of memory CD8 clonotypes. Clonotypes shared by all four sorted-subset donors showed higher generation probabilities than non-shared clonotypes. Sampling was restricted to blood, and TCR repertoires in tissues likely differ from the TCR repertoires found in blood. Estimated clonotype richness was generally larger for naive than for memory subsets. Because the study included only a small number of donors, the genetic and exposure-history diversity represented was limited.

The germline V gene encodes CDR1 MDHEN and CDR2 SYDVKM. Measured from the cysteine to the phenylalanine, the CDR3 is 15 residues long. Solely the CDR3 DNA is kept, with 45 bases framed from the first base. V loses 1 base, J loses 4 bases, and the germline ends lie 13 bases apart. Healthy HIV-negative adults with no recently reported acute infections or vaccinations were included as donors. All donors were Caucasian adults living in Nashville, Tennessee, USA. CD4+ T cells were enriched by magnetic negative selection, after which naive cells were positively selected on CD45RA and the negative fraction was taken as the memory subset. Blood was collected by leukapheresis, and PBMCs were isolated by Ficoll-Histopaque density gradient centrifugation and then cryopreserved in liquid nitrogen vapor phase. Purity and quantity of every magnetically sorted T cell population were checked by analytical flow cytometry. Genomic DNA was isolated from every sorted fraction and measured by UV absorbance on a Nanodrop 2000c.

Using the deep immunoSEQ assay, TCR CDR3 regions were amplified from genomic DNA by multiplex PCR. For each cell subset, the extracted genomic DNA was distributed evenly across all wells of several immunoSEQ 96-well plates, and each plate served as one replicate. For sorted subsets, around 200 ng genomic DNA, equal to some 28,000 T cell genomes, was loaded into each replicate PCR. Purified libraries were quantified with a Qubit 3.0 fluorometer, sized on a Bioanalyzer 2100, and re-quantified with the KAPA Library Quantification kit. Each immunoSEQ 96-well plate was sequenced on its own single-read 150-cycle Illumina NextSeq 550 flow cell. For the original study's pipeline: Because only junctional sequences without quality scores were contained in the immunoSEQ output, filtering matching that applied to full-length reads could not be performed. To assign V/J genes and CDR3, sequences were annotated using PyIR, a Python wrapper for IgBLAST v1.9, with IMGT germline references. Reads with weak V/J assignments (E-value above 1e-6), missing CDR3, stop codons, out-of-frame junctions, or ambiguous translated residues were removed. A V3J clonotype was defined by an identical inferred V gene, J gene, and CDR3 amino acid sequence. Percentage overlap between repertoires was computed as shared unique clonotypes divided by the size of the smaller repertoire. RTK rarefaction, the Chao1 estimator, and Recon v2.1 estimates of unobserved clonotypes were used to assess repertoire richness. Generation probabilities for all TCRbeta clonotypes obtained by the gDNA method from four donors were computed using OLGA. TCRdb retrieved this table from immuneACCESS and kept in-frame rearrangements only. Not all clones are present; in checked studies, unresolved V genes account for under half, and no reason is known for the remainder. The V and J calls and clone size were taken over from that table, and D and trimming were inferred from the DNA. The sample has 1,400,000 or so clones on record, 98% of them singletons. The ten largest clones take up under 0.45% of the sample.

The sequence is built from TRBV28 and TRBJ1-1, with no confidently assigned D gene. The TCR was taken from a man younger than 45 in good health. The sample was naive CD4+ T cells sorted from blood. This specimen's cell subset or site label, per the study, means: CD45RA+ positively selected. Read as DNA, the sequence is TGTGCCAGCAGTTTATCTTGGGGATGGACCACTGAAGCTTTCTTT. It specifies CASSLSWGWTTEAFF.